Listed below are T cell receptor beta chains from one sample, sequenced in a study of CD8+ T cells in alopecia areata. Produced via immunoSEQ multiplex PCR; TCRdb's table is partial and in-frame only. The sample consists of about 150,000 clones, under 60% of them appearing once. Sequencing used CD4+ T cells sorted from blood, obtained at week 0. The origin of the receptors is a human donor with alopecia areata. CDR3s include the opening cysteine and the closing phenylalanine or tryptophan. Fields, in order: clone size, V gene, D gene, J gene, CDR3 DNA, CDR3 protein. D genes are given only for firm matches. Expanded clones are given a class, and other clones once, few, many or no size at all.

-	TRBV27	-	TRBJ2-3	TGTGCCAGCAGTTTTTTCGGGTCAGATACGCAGTATTTT	CASSFFGSDTQYF
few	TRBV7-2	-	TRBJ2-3	TGTGCCAGCAGCCATTACACAGATACGCAGTATTTT	CASSHYTDTQYF
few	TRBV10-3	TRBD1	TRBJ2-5	TGTGCCATCAGTGGACAGGGCAACCAAGAGACCCAGTACTTC	CAISGQGNQETQYF
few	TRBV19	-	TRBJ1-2	TGTGCCAGTAGTGAGTCCTACTATGGCTACACCTTC	CASSESYYGYTF
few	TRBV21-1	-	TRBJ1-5	TGTGCCAGCAGCAAGACCAATCAGCCCCAGCATTTT	CASSKTNQPQHF
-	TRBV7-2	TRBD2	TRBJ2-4	TGTGCCAGTCGGCGGGGGAACATTCAGTACTTC	CASRRGNIQYF
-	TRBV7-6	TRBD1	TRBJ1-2	TGTGCCAGCAGCCTGGGACAGAACTATGGCTACACCTTC	CASSLGQNYGYTF
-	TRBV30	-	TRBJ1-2	TGTGCCTGGAGTAAGGCGGCGGGTCACGGCTACACCTTC	CAWSKAAGHGYTF
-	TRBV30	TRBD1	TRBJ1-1	TGTGCCTGGAGTGCTACAGGGGGCAAGACTGAAGCTTTCTTT	CAWSATGGKTEAFF
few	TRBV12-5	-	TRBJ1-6	TGTGCTAGTGGTCTCGGGGGCTCCTATAATTCACCCCTCCACTTT	CASGLGGSYNSPLHF
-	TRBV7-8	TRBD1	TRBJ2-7	TGTGCCAGCAGCTTAGCTTTCGGACAGGATAACTTC	CASSLAFGQDNF
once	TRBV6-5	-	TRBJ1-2	TGTGCCAGCAGTTTGAGGGGGGATGGCTACACCTTC	CASSLRGDGYTF
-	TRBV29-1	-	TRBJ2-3	TGCAGCGTTGAATGGATTACAGATACGCAGTATTTT	CSVEWITDTQYF
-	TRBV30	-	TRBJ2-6	TGTGCCTGGAGTTCCCTACTCGGGGTGATCTCTGGGGCCAACGTCCTGACTTTC	CAWSSLLGVISGANVLTF
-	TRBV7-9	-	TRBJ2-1	TGTGCCAGCAGCTTAGTCCAGGGCTCCTACAATGAGCAGTTCTTC	CASSLVQGSYNEQFF